Following are 28 T cell receptor beta chains from one sample sequenced in a study of cytomegalovirus exposure and HLA in healthy donors. The assay was immunoSEQ multiplex PCR, and TCRdb's table has in-frame clones only and misses some. Here the sample spans roughly 260,000 clones, 90% being singletons. The specimen was PBMCs. The receptors derive from a woman aged 18 to 35 in good health and CMV-seronegative.

The V gene is TRBV6-5, the J gene TRBJ2-4; D unclear. CDR3 size: 14 residues. Trimming pared 6 bases from V and 0 bases from J, leaving 9 bases between. Germline V gene sequence: CDR1 MNHEY, CDR2 SVGAGI. The CDR3 DNA reads TGTGCCAGCAGCCGCGGTATAGCCAAAAACATTCAGTACTTC. Amino acids: CASSRGIAKNIQYF.

The chain combines TRBV28 with TRBJ1-1; possible D gene TRBD1, 5 bases. The CDR3 is 16 residues long. Trimming stripped 4 bases from V and 1 base from J, with 16 bases between. Germline loops: CDR1 MDHEN, CDR2 SYDVKM. The CDR3 DNA reads TGTGCCAGCAGTTCTATCAGGGAGGGGCAGAACACTGAAGCTTTCTTT. The encoded protein is CASSSIREGQNTEAFF.

The sample holds one count of this clone. The V and J genes are TRBV29-1 and TRBJ1-1; TRBD1 matches 8 bases. The J segment lost 4 bases and the V segment lost 7 bases, leaving 8 bases of the junction unmatched. The germline V gene has CDR1 SQVTM and CDR2 ANQGSEA. The CDR3 consists of 13 residues. CDR3 in DNA: TGCAGCGAATACAGGGGGTTCGGCACTGAAGCTTTCTTT. This encodes CSEYRGFGTEAFF.

J is TRBJ1-2 and V is TRBV5-1; D is perhaps TRBD1 (5 bases). The CDR3 extends over 12 amino acids. Trimming stripped 4 bases from V and 8 bases from J, with 12 bases between. Germline-derived CDR1 and CDR2 are SGHRS and YFSETQ. The CDR3 loop is CASSGDLGGYTF. CDR3 nucleotide sequence: TGCGCCAGCAGCGGGGACTTGGGGGGCTACACCTTC.

The rearrangement joins TRBV6-1 to TRBJ2-7; D uncertain. CDR1 and CDR2 (germline): MNHNS, SASEGT. Trimming shortened V by 5 bases and J by 1 base, and 15 bases separated the two germline ends. The CDR3 contains 15 residues. The CDR3 is CASSKRVSESYEQYV. The CDR3 DNA reads TGTGCCAGCAGTAAACGGGTATCCGAGTCCTACGAGCAGTACGTC.

The J gene is TRBJ1-5, the V gene TRBV10-2; D perhaps matches TRBD1 (5 bases). CDR3 length: 12 residues. Trimming removed 6 bases from V and 6 bases from J, with 9 bases in between. From germline, CDR1 is WSHSY and CDR2 SAAADI. The CDR3 DNA reads as TGCGCCAGCAGCCAGGGTCCTCAGCCCCAGCATTTT. Amino acids: CASSQGPQPQHF.

This chain connects TRBV29-1 to TRBJ2-5, with 7 bases that match TRBD1. This CDR3 has 12 amino acids. Germline loops: CDR1 SQVTM, CDR2 ANQGSEA. Trimming cost V 7 bases and J 4 bases; bases outside gene matches: 6. The DNA for the CDR3 is TGCAGCGATGGGGCAGGGGGAGAGACCCAGTACTTC. This sequence encodes CSDGAGGETQYF.

The chain recombines TRBV7-9 with TRBJ2-1; D is undetermined. The V gene's germline CDR1 is SEHNR and CDR2 FQNEAQ (reference sequence). This CDR3 has 12 amino acids. The V gene lost 5 bases and the J gene lost 9 bases, with 11 bases spanning the gap. The CDR3 sequence is CASSPMRGEQFF. CDR3 bases: TGTGCCAGCAGCCCTATGAGAGGTGAGCAGTTCTTC.

This clone showed up just once. The rearrangement uses TRBV4-3 and TRBJ2-1, with 8 bases lining up with TRBD1. The CDR3 covers 13 residues. Germline trimming cut 4 bases from V and 8 bases from J; bases unmatched to any gene: 4. The germline V gene encodes CDR1 LGHNA and CDR2 YSLEER. The CDR3 here is CASSPSGGDEQFF. DNA of the CDR3: TGCGCCAGCAGCCCCTCAGGGGGCGATGAGCAGTTCTTC.

This rearrangement joins TRBV5-1 to TRBJ2-1; 12 bases are a match to TRBD2. V lost 0 bases and J lost 8; bases outside the gene matches: 3. The CDR3 spans 15 residues. The germline CDR1 and CDR2 sequences are SGHRS and YFSETQ. DNA for the CDR3: TGCGCCAGCAGCTTGGCTAGCGGGGGGGCGGATGAGCAGTTCTTC. Amino acid sequence: CASSLASGGADEQFF.

Comment on this clone: The sample contains more than one DNA sequence encoding this CDR3. The chain joins TRBV10-1 to TRBJ1-1, with TRBD1 as a possible D gene (6 bases). V was shortened by 6 bases and J by 1 base, with 12 bases between the two germline ends. CDR1 and CDR2 from the germline V gene are WNHNN and SYGVQD (reference sequence). The CDR3 runs to 14 residues. The CDR3 sequence is CASSPGQTNTEAFF. CDR3 nucleotides: TGCGCCAGCAGCCCGGGACAAACGAACACTGAAGCTTTCTTT.

The chain has TRBV28 and TRBJ2-2, with 7 positions matching TRBD1. In germline, CDR1 is MDHEN, CDR2 SYDVKM. After removal of 4 bases from V and 5 bases from J, the junction contained 19 bases not matched to a gene. The CDR3 length is 19 residues. This CDR3 is CASSWPLDRESVGTGELFF. The CDR3, as DNA: TGTGCCAGCAGTTGGCCCTTAGACAGGGAGAGTGTCGGTACCGGGGAGCTGTTTTTT.

The V call is TRBV21-1, the J call TRBJ2-3; the table's D call, TRBD1, has no DNA check behind it. TRBV21-1 is reported as a pseudogene. This CDR3 region has 15 residues. CDR3 in DNA: TGTGCCAGCAATGGGGACAGGGCAAGCACAGATACGCAGTATTTT. The encoded protein is CASNGDRASTDTQYF.

The J gene is TRBJ1-1, the V gene TRBV7-9, with 7 bases lining up with TRBD1. J was trimmed by 4 bases and V by 4 bases; bases with no gene match: 6. CDR3 size: 14 residues. Germline CDR1 SEHNR, CDR2 FQNEAQ (reference sequence). CDR3 sequence reads: CASSSIDRATEAFF. The CDR3 region has the DNA TGTGCCAGCAGCTCAATAGACAGGGCCACTGAAGCTTTCTTT.

The genes are TRBV5-4 and TRBJ2-5; D uncertain. The CDR3 covers 14 residues. V dropped 1 base and J dropped 5 bases, with 12 bases sitting between them. The germline V gene has CDR1 SGHNT and CDR2 YYREEE (reference sequence). The CDR3 spells CASSLPGLDETQYF. The CDR3 nucleotides are TGTGCCAGCAGCTTGCCTGGCCTAGACGAGACCCAGTACTTC.

V gene TRBV20-1 combines with J gene TRBJ2-5; tentative D call: TRBD2 (5 bases). The germline V gene has CDR1 DFQATT and CDR2 SNEGSKA (reference sequence). Trimming left V 8 bases short and J 2 bases short, with 9 bases between. The CDR3 spans 11 residues. This chain's CDR3 is CSPTRQETQYF. The CDR3 nucleotides read TGCAGTCCTACTAGACAAGAGACCCAGTACTTC.

This clone was detected only a few times. The gene calls are TRBV11-2 and TRBJ2-7, with D tentatively TRBD1 (5 bases). CDR3 size: 13 residues. Deletions cut 4 bases from V and 0 bases from J, with 7 bases between. Germline CDR1 and CDR2: SGHAT and FQNNGV. DNA of the CDR3: TGTGCCAGCAGCTACAGGAGCTCCTACGAGCAGTACTTC. This gives the protein CASSYRSSYEQYF.

This sequence joins TRBV27 and TRBJ2-2, with TRBD2 matching 10 bases. The ends lost 6 bases at V and 7 bases at J; junction bases unmatched: 11. The CDR3 has 16 residues. The V gene's germline CDR1 is MNHEY and CDR2 SMNVEV (reference sequence). In DNA form, the CDR3 reads TGTGCCAGCAGCTCGGGTTCGGGACTAGCGTTCGGGGAGCTGTTTTTT. This gives the protein CASSSGSGLAFGELFF.

The chain is built from TRBV7-2 and TRBJ2-5, with 7 bases matching TRBD1. This CDR3 comprises 15 residues. Germline CDR1 SGHTA, CDR2 FQGNSA. J lost 2 bases, V lost 4 bases, and 7 bases had no gene match. The CDR3: CASSYRDSTQETQYF. In DNA, the CDR3 is TGTGCCAGCAGCTACCGGGACAGTACTCAAGAGACCCAGTACTTC.

The V and J genes are TRBV6-5 and TRBJ1-1, with a possible D match to TRBD1 (5 bases). The CDR3 has 15 amino acids. Germline V gene sequence: CDR1 MNHEY, CDR2 SVGAGI. Deletions cut 6 bases from V and 1 base from J, with 15 bases between. This CDR3 reads CASRVNRISNTEAFF. CDR3 sequence (DNA): TGTGCCAGCAGAGTAAACAGGATCTCGAACACTGAAGCTTTCTTT.

The rearrangement uses TRBV5-4 and TRBJ2-3, with 15 bases identical to TRBD2. The CDR3 sequence is 16 residues long. The V segment lost 4 bases and the J segment 4 bases; nucleotides outside the gene matches: 4. Germline CDR1 and CDR2: SGHNT and YYREEE (reference sequence). The DNA for the CDR3 is TGTGCCAGCAGCGGACTAGCGGGGGGGCCACCAGATACGCAGTATTTT. Translating gives CASSGLAGGPPDTQYF.

The V call is TRBV6-1, the J call TRBJ2-4, with TRBD2 identical over 10 bases. V trimming: 1 base; J trimming: 0 bases; junction bases outside the gene matches: 6. CDR1 MNHNS and CDR2 SASEGT come from the germline V gene. CDR3 length equals 18 residues. The DNA of the CDR3 is TGTGCCAGCAGTGAAGATCTAGCGGGGGACCCAGCCAAAAACATTCAGTACTTC. Translation gives CASSEDLAGDPAKNIQYF.

The chain employs TRBV7-9 and TRBJ2-5; D may be TRBD1 (6 bases). Per germline, CDR1 SEHNR and CDR2 FQNEAQ (reference sequence). The CDR3 covers 13 residues. V lost 5 bases and J 5 bases, leaving 12 bases between the germline ends. CDR3 nucleotides: TGTGCCAGCAGCCATATAAGGGGGGAGACCCAGTACTTC. It is translated as CASSHIRGETQYF.

The rearrangement joins TRBV5-4 to TRBJ2-1, with 9 bases that match TRBD1. V was pared by 3 bases and J by 8 bases, with 12 bases of the junction left unmatched. Germline-derived CDR1 and CDR2 are SGHNT and YYREEE (reference sequence). This CDR3 is 16 amino acids long. The CDR3 spells CASSSAGTGLKDEQFF. As DNA, the CDR3 is TGTGCCAGCAGCTCGGCCGGGACAGGGTTAAAAGATGAGCAGTTCTTC.

The gene calls are TRBV18 and TRBJ2-7; TRBD1 is a possible D gene (5 bases). The CDR3 runs to 14 residues. Trimming pared 6 bases from V and 4 bases from J, leaving 16 bases between. CDR1 and CDR2 (germline): KGHSH, LQKENI. The CDR3, as DNA: TGTGCCAGCTCGCCGACCAGGGAAGATTACGAGCAGTACGTC. Translating gives CASSPTREDYEQYV.

The genes are TRBV25-1 and TRBJ2-7, with 7 bases matching TRBD1. Germline V gives CDR1 MGHDK, CDR2 SYGVNS. V trimming: 3 bases; J trimming: 3 bases; junction bases outside the gene matches: 5. This CDR3 has 14 amino acids. CDR3 amino acids: CASSDHRQGYEQYF. The CDR3 bases are TGTGCCAGCAGTGATCATCGACAGGGCTACGAGCAGTACTTC.

The chain has TRBV18 and TRBJ1-1; 7 positions agree with TRBD1. The CDR3 runs 15 residues. V shed 3 bases and J 1 base; nucleotides not matched to a gene: 5. CDR1 and CDR2 (germline): KGHSH, LQKENI. The DNA for the CDR3 is TGTGCCAGCTCACCGGGACAGATCACGAACACTGAAGCTTTCTTT. The encoded protein is CASSPGQITNTEAFF.

The chain uses TRBV15 and TRBJ2-3; D gene ambiguous. Trimming removed 0 bases at V and 6 bases at J, with 4 bases between. This CDR3 is built from 12 residues. Germline V gene sequence: CDR1 LNHNV, CDR2 YYDKDF (reference sequence). In DNA form, the CDR3 reads TGTGCCACCAGCAGAGATCTGGATACGCAGTATTTT. Its protein is CATSRDLDTQYF.